This entry lists 3 T cell receptor beta chains sequenced from one sample in a study of T cell clonality in common variable immunodeficiency. Overall study findings and caveats: Fewer deletions and N-nucleotide insertions were reportedly seen in common variable immunodeficiency TCR beta sequences.

These TCRs are of unknown antigen specificity. Some clones are missing from TCRdb's copy, which holds only in-frame ones; the method was immunoSEQ multiplex PCR. The data show around 42,000 clones, with none appearing a single time. Specimen: peripheral blood mononuclear cells. These receptors were collected from a human donor with common variable immunodeficiency.

This clone was detected only a few times. The read terminates 3 residues before the CDR3 end, so the remaining end is supplied by the germline J gene. The gene calls are TRBV19 and TRBJ2-5; 8 bases are a match to TRBD2. V shed 7 bases and J 5 bases; nucleotides not matched to a gene: 12. CDR1 LNHDA and CDR2 SQIVND come from the germline V gene (reference sequence). The CDR3 contains 15 residues. The CDR3 DNA, read in part, is TGTGCCAGTACCACTCCGGCGGGGGGCCAGGAGACC. It yields the protein CASTTPAGGQET. The CDR3 as a whole reads CASTTPAGGQETQYF.

This clone was seen ten or more times. The read comes to an end 3 residues before the CDR3 does, leaving the germline J gene to fill in the end. V gene TRBV18 combines with J gene TRBJ1-5; the D gene is possibly TRBD1 (6 bases). Germline assignment: CDR1 KGHSH and CDR2 LQKENI. This CDR3 has 14 residues. V dropped 1 base and J dropped 5 bases, with 9 bases sitting between them. This chain's CDR3 is CASSPRGGDQPQHF. CDR3 bases read: TGTGCCAGCTCACCACGAGGGGGTGATCAGCCC.

In this sample, this clone turned up a few times. The CDR3 is cut off 3 residues early in the read; its end comes from the germline J gene. The chain has TRBV18 and TRBJ2-7; 7 nucleotides align to TRBD1. The CDR3 totals 16 residues. Germline V gene sequence: CDR1 KGHSH, CDR2 LQKENI. The trim removed 4 bases at V and 3 bases at J, leaving 12 bases unmatched. CDR3 DNA, as far as it was read: TGTGCCAGCTCACTAGAACACGGGACAGCCAACTACGAG. This gives the protein CASSLEHGTANYE. In full, the CDR3 is CASSLEHGTANYEQYF.